This T cell receptor beta chain was captured by sequencing in a study of beta chain features in type 1 diabetes. Whole-study findings and limits: Unsettled here was the matter of whether HLA type influences TCRB rearrangement. Sampled from patients, naive, central memory and Treg TCRB repertoires appeared more similar than those sampled from healthy donors.

Once sorted, every population was more than 95% pure. Only a few counts were recorded for this clone. Its antigen is currently unknown. Per the germline V gene, CDR1 is GTSNPN and CDR2 is SVGIG (reference sequence). CDR3 length equals 13 residues. Trimming left V 0 bases short and J 5 bases short, with 10 bases between. Expressed TCRB transcripts got sequenced, as all isolated RNA was reverse transcribed. Profiling relied on immunoSEQ multiplex PCR, and the TCRdb table lists in-frame clones only, not all of them. The sample has some 300,000 clones; approximately 8.1% are singletons. The source is a woman younger than 35 in good health. The rearrangement links TRBV30 to TRBJ1-2; D is undetermined. Source material: central memory CD4+ T cells from blood. The CDR3 DNA reads as TGTGCCTGGAGTGTTGGGAGGAGGTATGGCTACACCTTC. As protein: CAWSVGRRYGYTF.